A single sample is the source of the 12 T cell receptor beta chains below, sequenced in a study of blood T cell repertoires in COVID-19 (dated by TCRdb to the early 2020s). Receptors were amplified or captured by the immunoSEQ multiplex PCR assay. As stored in TCRdb, this immuneACCESS dataset retains in-frame rearrangements with V and J assigned. A fraction of the clones does not appear; measured against another copy, unresolved V genes explain less than half of the discrepancy, and the remainder lacks a known reason. The sample records tens of thousands of clones, just over 85% of which are singletons. 2% of the sample is taken by the ten largest. Sequencing input: peripheral blood. The source of these receptors is a man younger than 45 with acute or convalescent COVID-19.

This chain joins TRBV2 and TRBJ1-6, with no clear D. This CDR3 is 14 amino acids long. The V gene lost 0 bases and the J gene lost 9 bases, with 9 bases spanning the gap. Germline V gives CDR1 SNHLY, CDR2 FYNNEI. The CDR3 nucleotides are TGTGCCAGCAGTGAAGCCAGATCCCTTTCACCCCTCCACTTT. Residues: CASSEARSLSPLHF.

This chain links TRBV10-3 with TRBJ2-3; 13 bases fit TRBD2. The trim removed 6 bases at V and 11 bases at J, leaving 5 bases unmatched. CDR1 is ENHRY and CDR2 is SYGVKD in the germline V gene. This CDR3 region has 13 residues. The CDR3 nucleotides read TGTGCCATCAGCCCCGGGACTAGCGGGGAGCAGTATTTT. This encodes CAISPGTSGEQYF.

This rearrangement joins TRBV4-2 to TRBJ1-5; D gene unclear. Germline V CDR1 and CDR2: LGHNA, YNFKEQ. The CDR3 runs to 13 residues. With 4 bases removed from V and 7 bases from J, the gap between germline ends came to 11 bases. The CDR3 is CASSLGDRQPQHF. The CDR3 DNA reads TGTGCCAGCAGCCTCGGGGATCGGCAGCCCCAGCATTTT.

This sequence joins TRBV4-3 and TRBJ2-1; 8 bases are a match to TRBD2. There are 15 residues in the CDR3. Per the germline V gene, CDR1 is LGHNA and CDR2 is YSLEER. J lost 4 bases, V lost 1 base, and 3 bases had no gene match. CDR3 sequence: CASSQVASGYNEQFF. The CDR3 DNA is TGCGCCAGCAGCCAAGTGGCTAGCGGGTACAATGAGCAGTTCTTC.

The V gene is TRBV19, the J gene TRBJ1-1; D might be TRBD1 (5 bases). Germline CDR1 and CDR2: LNHDA and SQIVND (reference sequence). Deletions cut 2 bases from V and 6 bases from J, with 13 bases between. The CDR3 is made up of 14 amino acids. This CDR3 is CASSIRGITPEAFF. CDR3 coding DNA: TGTGCCAGTAGTATACGGGGGATAACGCCTGAAGCTTTCTTT.

This clone has a single count. CDR3 in amino acids: CASRSSGGNIQYF. As DNA, the CDR3 is TGTGCCAGTAGAAGTTCGGGGGGGAACATTCAGTACTTC. The rearrangement links TRBV19 to TRBJ2-4; 8 nucleotides match TRBD2. Trimming cost V 6 bases and J 7 bases; bases outside gene matches: 5. Germline V gene data show CDR1 as LNHDA and CDR2 as SQIVND (reference sequence). The CDR3 covers 13 residues.

This clone was picked up a small number of times. V and J are TRBV30 and TRBJ1-4; no clear D. This CDR3 comprises 16 residues. Germline assignment: CDR1 GTSNPN and CDR2 SVGIG (reference sequence). With 2 bases removed from V and 0 bases from J, the gap between germline ends came to 13 bases. CDR3 region: CAWSILQWPTNEKLFF. The CDR3 DNA reads as TGTGCCTGGAGTATCCTACAGTGGCCAACTAATGAAAAACTGTTTTTT.

CDR3 residues: CASSLSGGSEAFF. CDR3 nucleotide sequence: TGTGCCAGCAGCTTAAGTGGAGGCAGTGAAGCTTTCTTT. The rearrangement links TRBV11-3 to TRBJ1-1; D is unclear. Germline V gene sequence: CDR1 SGHNT, CDR2 YENEEA. The CDR3 covers 13 residues. The V end was cut by 2 bases, the J end by 7 bases, with 11 bases between.

The chain is built from TRBV6-5 and TRBJ2-3; maybe TRBD1 (5 bases). Germline CDR1 is MNHEY and CDR2 is SVGAGI. The CDR3 runs 15 residues. V shed 2 bases and J shed 2 bases, with 11 bases lying between them. Written as DNA, the CDR3 is TGTGCCAGCAGTTACGAACAGGCTCCCACAGATACGCAGTATTTT. Translation: CASSYEQAPTDTQYF.

With respect to this clone: Sequence at one end of the junction differs from germline and may be a read error. The chain is built from TRBV4-1 and TRBJ1-2; tentatively, D is TRBD1 (5 bases). This CDR3 has 14 amino acids. Germline V CDR1 and CDR2: MGHRA, YSYEKL. Here the CDR3 DNA reads TGCGCCAGCAGCCAACCCGGACACCAAGGGGTCTTAGTATTC. This translates into CASSQPGHQGVLVF.

The gene calls are TRBV5-6 and TRBJ2-7; 10 bases line up with TRBD1. Trimming cost V 4 bases and J 6 bases; bases outside gene matches: 7. This CDR3 contains 14 residues. Germline V lookup: CDR1 SGHDT, CDR2 YYEEEE. The CDR3 here is CASSRPTGGTEQYF. CDR3 in DNA: TGTGCCAGCAGCCGACCGACAGGGGGCACCGAGCAGTACTTC.

The chain joins TRBV12-3 or TRBV12-4 to TRBJ2-7, with D perhaps TRBD2 (5 bases). The CDR3 totals 13 residues. V was pared by 6 bases and J by 1 base, with 10 bases between. CDR3 nucleotide sequence: TGTGCCAGCAGGGCCGGCGGGTCCTACGAGCAGTACTTC. Translated: CASRAGGSYEQYF.